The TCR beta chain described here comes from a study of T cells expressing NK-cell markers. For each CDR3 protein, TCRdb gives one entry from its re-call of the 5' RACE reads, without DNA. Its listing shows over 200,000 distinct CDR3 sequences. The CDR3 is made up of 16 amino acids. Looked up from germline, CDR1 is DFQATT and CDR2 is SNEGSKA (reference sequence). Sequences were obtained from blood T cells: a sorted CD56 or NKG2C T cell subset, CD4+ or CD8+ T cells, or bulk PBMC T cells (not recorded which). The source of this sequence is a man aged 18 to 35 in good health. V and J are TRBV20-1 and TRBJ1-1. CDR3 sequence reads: CSARDRLAHRSTEAFF.